This T cell receptor beta chain comes out of a study of T cell responses to AZD1222 COVID-19 vaccine. The study's findings and limits: Sampling that yielded the repertoires occurred only after the peak T cell response.

As to this clone: Its target is not known.

The assay was immunoSEQ multiplex PCR, and TCRdb's table has in-frame clones only and misses some. The profile covers 95,000 to 120,000 clones, with over 85% appearing a single time and 3.1% taken by the ten largest. The receptor was isolated from an adult in good health. The material sequenced was peripheral blood, taken on day 0 of MenACWY control vaccination.

The CDR3 DNA is TGTGCCATCAGTGACTCTAGGGGGGCAGACACCATATATTTT. Residues: CAISDSRGADTIYF. The chain couples TRBV10-3 to TRBJ1-3, with D perhaps TRBD1 (6 bases). Germline V lookup: CDR1 ENHRY, CDR2 SYGVKD. The CDR3 is made up of 14 amino acids. The V end was cut by 3 bases, the J end by 8 bases, with 14 bases between.